The 14 T cell receptor beta chains given below trace back to one sample, sequenced in a study of cytomegalovirus exposure and HLA in healthy donors. Primers: 60 Vbeta forward and 13 Jbeta reverse. Only in-frame clones appear in the TCRdb table, and some are missing; sequencing was by immunoSEQ multiplex PCR. The sample lists about 82,000 clones, about 9.5% occurring once. The sample was PBMCs. The receptor source for this set is a man aged 55 to 70 in good health and CMV-seropositive.

This clone was seen a few times. CDR3 sequence reads: CASSSQGTGDTEAFF. CDR3 nucleotide sequence: TGTGCCAGCAGCTCCCAAGGGACAGGCGACACTGAAGCTTTCTTT. V is TRBV5-4 and J is TRBJ1-1; TRBD1 matches at 8 bases. This CDR3 has 15 amino acids. The junction had 7 bases not matched to a gene; V was cut back by 3 bases and J by 3 bases. The germline CDR1 and CDR2 sequences are SGHNT and YYREEE (reference sequence).

A few counts support this clone. CDR3 amino acids: CASSPRPSGGGHNEQFF. As DNA, the CDR3 is TGTGCCAGCAGCCCTCGACCGTCTGGCGGGGGGCACAATGAGCAGTTCTTC. The chain couples TRBV9 to TRBJ2-1; 8 bases align to TRBD2. Trimming cost V 4 bases and J 5 bases; bases outside gene matches: 14. The CDR3 consists of 17 residues. The germline gives CDR1 SGDLS, CDR2 YYNGEE.

V and J are TRBV28 and TRBJ2-7; possibly TRBD2 for D (7 bases). The CDR3 has 14 amino acids. The ends were cut back, 2 bases at V and 6 bases at J, with 14 bases in the middle. Looked up from germline, CDR1 is MDHEN and CDR2 is SYDVKM. CDR3 in amino acids: CASSLRGAGGEQYF. Written as DNA, the CDR3 is TGTGCCAGCAGTTTACGGGGGGCGGGCGGCGAGCAGTACTTC.

V gene TRBV9 combines with J gene TRBJ2-7; no clear D gene. CDR1 and CDR2 from the germline V gene are SGDLS and YYNGEE. Trimming pared 0 bases from V and 3 bases from J, leaving 10 bases between. This CDR3 is built from 14 residues. CDR3 loop: CASSVALGDYEQYF. The CDR3 DNA sequence: TGTGCCAGCAGCGTAGCCCTCGGAGACTACGAGCAGTACTTC.

This clone was recorded a few times. The chain recombines TRBV2 with TRBJ1-2; no definite D call. The germline V gene encodes CDR1 SNHLY and CDR2 FYNNEI. This CDR3 is 13 amino acids long. The germline V and J ends were trimmed by 4 bases and 4 bases, with 10 bases remaining between them. The CDR3 reads CASSASGGYGYTF. For the CDR3, the DNA is TGTGCCAGCAGTGCCTCAGGTGGCTATGGCTACACCTTC.

This chain connects TRBV27 to TRBJ2-2; 9 bases line up with TRBD2. Germline assignment: CDR1 MNHEY and CDR2 SMNVEV (reference sequence). J lost 0 bases, V lost 6 bases, and 5 bases had no gene match. CDR3 size: 16 residues. CDR3 in amino acids: CASSFSGSPNTGELFF. The CDR3 region has the DNA TGTGCCAGCAGCTTTAGCGGGAGCCCGAACACCGGGGAGCTGTTTTTT.

The chain links TRBV2 to TRBJ1-3; 7 nucleotides line up with TRBD1. Trimming took 4 bases from V and 4 from J; bases not matched to a gene: 7. The CDR3 runs to 15 residues. The germline gives CDR1 SNHLY, CDR2 FYNNEI. DNA for the CDR3: TGTGCCAGCAGTGCATACAGGGGATCGGGAAACACCATATATTTT. This translates into CASSAYRGSGNTIYF. The entire variable domain, with the rest obtained from reference TRBV2 and TRBJ1-3, is as follows: EPEVTQTPSHQVTQMGQEVILRCVPISNHLYFYWYRQILGQKVEFLVSFYNNEISEKSEIFDDQFSVERPDGSNFTLKIRSTKLEDSAMYFCASSAYRGSGNTIYFGEGSWLTVV.

This clone was seen more than once but under ten times. The chain joins TRBV5-1 to TRBJ2-2; no clear D gene. Trimming took off 0 bases at V and 1 base at J, with 10 bases between the two ends. The CDR3 is 16 amino acids. Germline CDR1 is SGHRS and CDR2 is YFSETQ. The CDR3 bases are TGCGCCAGCAGCTTGGATTCTCCAGGGAACACCGGGGAGCTGTTTTTT. This codes for CASSLDSPGNTGELFF.

This clone was seen only a few times. This sequence joins TRBV7-9 and TRBJ2-3; 7 bases are a match to TRBD1. Germline V lookup: CDR1 SEHNR, CDR2 FQNEAQ (reference sequence). The CDR3 has 17 residues. Losses at the gene ends were 1 base for V and 4 bases for J; bases not matched to a gene: 11. The CDR3 here is CASSLETGFGAADTQYF. The CDR3, as DNA: TGTGCCAGCAGCTTAGAGACAGGGTTCGGTGCGGCAGATACGCAGTATTTT. Looking up the rest from reference TRBV7-9 and TRBJ2-3 gives the full variable domain: DTGVSQNPRHKITKRGQNVTFRCDPISEHNRLYWYRQTLGQGPEFLTYFQNEAQLEKSRLLSDRFSAERPKGSFSTLEIQRTEQGDSAMYLCASSLETGFGAADTQYFGPGTRLTVL.

There are a few counts of this clone. The V gene is TRBV5-6, the J gene TRBJ1-3; the D is unclear. The V and J ends lost 2 bases and 5 bases respectively, with 11 bases between them. Germline-derived CDR1 and CDR2 are SGHDT and YYEEEE. This CDR3 comprises 14 residues. In DNA, the CDR3 is TGTGCCAGCAGCTTCTCTGGGCAGAGAAACACCATATATTTT. It specifies CASSFSGQRNTIYF.

In this sample, this clone turned up a few times. This rearrangement joins TRBV6-4 to TRBJ2-1; 10 bases match TRBD2. V shed 4 bases and J 4 bases; nucleotides not matched to a gene: 1. In germline, CDR1 is MRHNA, CDR2 SNTAGT. The CDR3 is made up of 14 amino acids. CDR3: CASSATSGYNEQFF. The DNA of the CDR3 is TGTGCCAGCAGTGCGACTAGCGGGTACAATGAGCAGTTCTTC.

DNA of the CDR3: TGTGCCAGCAGCTTAGACTCGGATAGCGATACGCAGTATTTT. As protein: CASSLDSDSDTQYF. V and J are TRBV11-2 and TRBJ2-3, with no clear D. Trimming cost V 0 bases and J 6 bases, with 10 bases left between them. The CDR3 extends over 14 amino acids. Per the germline V gene, CDR1 is SGHAT and CDR2 is FQNNGV.

This clone has more than one count but fewer than ten. The chain combines TRBV30 with TRBJ1-2; possibly TRBD1 for D (6 bases). Per the germline V gene, CDR1 is GTSNPN and CDR2 is SVGIG (reference sequence). Trimming left V 1 base short and J 2 bases short, with 17 bases between. CDR3 length: 16 amino acids. CDR3 sequence reads: CAWSAAGTSLNYGYTF. The CDR3 nucleotides read TGTGCCTGGAGTGCTGCCGGGACATCTCTAAACTATGGCTACACCTTC.

The V gene is TRBV19, the J gene TRBJ2-2; TRBD1 is a possible D gene (5 bases). The CDR3 spans 16 residues. The germline V gene has CDR1 LNHDA and CDR2 SQIVND (reference sequence). V shed 3 bases and J shed 4 bases, with 15 bases lying between them. The CDR3 DNA sequence: TGTGCCAGTAGTATTTCCAGGGTTGTTTTCACCGGGGAGCTGTTTTTT. Amino acids: CASSISRVVFTGELFF.